The source of this T cell receptor beta chain is a study of cytomegalovirus exposure and HLA in healthy donors. Study observations and caveats: The study designated 150 or so TCR beta chains cytomegalovirus-associated.

Per the germline V gene, CDR1 is SGHNT and CDR2 is YYREEE (reference sequence). The CDR3 runs to 15 residues. V was trimmed by 4 bases and J by 0 bases, leaving 12 bases between them. On this clone: Its antigen is not identified.

TCRdb's table, derived via immunoSEQ multiplex PCR, lists solely in-frame clones and lacks some. The repertoire holds about 220,000 clones, with approximately 88% as singletons. The rearrangement joins TRBV5-4 to TRBJ2-3, with a possible D match to TRBD1 (7 bases). Sequenced sample: PBMCs. The TCR was taken from a woman under 40 in good health and CMV-seropositive. The CDR3 region is CASSLGGQSTDTQYF. The CDR3, as DNA: TGTGCCAGCAGCCTCGGGGGACAGAGCACAGATACGCAGTATTTT.